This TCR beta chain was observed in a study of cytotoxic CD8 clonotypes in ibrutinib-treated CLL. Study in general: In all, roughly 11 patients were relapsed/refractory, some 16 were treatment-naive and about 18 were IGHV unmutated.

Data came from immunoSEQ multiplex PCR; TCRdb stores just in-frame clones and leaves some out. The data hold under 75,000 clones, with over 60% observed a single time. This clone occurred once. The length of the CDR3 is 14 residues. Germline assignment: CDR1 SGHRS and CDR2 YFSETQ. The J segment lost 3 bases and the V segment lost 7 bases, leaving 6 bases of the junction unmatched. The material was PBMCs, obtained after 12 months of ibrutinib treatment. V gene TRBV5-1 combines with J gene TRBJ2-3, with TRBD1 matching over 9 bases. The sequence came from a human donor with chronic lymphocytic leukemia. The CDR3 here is CASAGTGTTDTQYF. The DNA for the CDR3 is TGCGCCAGCGCCGGGACAGGGACGACAGATACGCAGTATTTT.